This TCR beta chain came from a study of CD8+CD57+ T cells in acquired aplastic anemia. Whole-study context: Quantities of DNA derived from sorted CD4+ and CD8+ cells averaged roughly 3 ug. Study-level findings and limits: Significance was not reached for CD8+ Simpson's diversity between patients and controls. Between patients and controls, 25 to 30 CD8+ CDR3 sequences were found in common.

Previously, flow cytometry had revealed CD8+CD57+ cell expansion in the patients chosen for sequencing. The patients all had a severe acquired aplastic anemia diagnosis. This clonotype appeared a few times. Its cognate antigen is unknown. It was genomic DNA that served as the template for profiling TCR beta VDJ and CDR3. TCRdb analysed the reads with MiXCR anew, one entry per CDR3 protein. The sample carries a few hundred thousand distinct CDR3 sequences, roughly a third recorded once. The TCR sequence derives from a human donor with aplastic anemia. What was sequenced was sorted CD4+, CD8+, or CD8+CD57+ T cells (not recorded which) from PBMCs.

The CDR3 reads CASSAYPSGVLDTQYF. DNA for the CDR3: TGTGCCAGCAGCGCCTACCCCTCAGGGGTTTTGGATACGCAGTATTTT. The chain is built from TRBV14 and TRBJ2-3; D is perhaps TRBD1 (6 bases). The CDR3 has 16 residues. Germline CDR1 is SGHDN and CDR2 is FVKESK. V shed 5 bases and J shed 6 bases, with 21 bases lying between them.